This TCR beta chain was documented in a study of blood T cells in healthy people across ages. Germline V gives CDR1 SEHNR, CDR2 FQNEAQ (reference sequence). The CDR3 runs to 16 residues. A second PCR of 7 to 11 cycles used a sample-barcoded 5' primer and a J-beta primer mix. TCRdb re-analysed the 5' RACE reads in MiXCR, keeping a single row per CDR3 protein. This sample has 600,000 to 1,000,000 distinct CDR3 sequences, with around 25% found just once. This sample also appeared in a second study, on T cells of mothers and their children.

The sequencing sample was made of blood. The chain combines TRBV7-9 with TRBJ2-5; 7 bases fit TRBD2. The DNA end favors TRBJ2-1, so the J call may be wrong. This clonotype originated in a boy aged 5 to 17 in good health. CDR3 region: CASSFSGQIKYNEQFF. CDR3 DNA sequence: TGTGCCAGCAGCTTTAGCGGGCAGATCAAATACAATGAGCAGTTCTTC.